Below are 26 T cell receptor beta chains sequenced from a single sample in a study of blood T cell repertoires in COVID-19. Measured with immunoSEQ multiplex PCR; TCRdb has only the in-frame clones, and not every one. The sample lists around 300,000 clones, roughly nine tenths seen once, with 2.2% in the top ten. Material for sequencing was peripheral blood. These receptors all stem from a man aged 50-60 years with acute or convalescent COVID-19.

This rearrangement joins TRBV19 to TRBJ2-2, with 11 positions matching TRBD2. The CDR3 contains 19 residues. Trimming at V came to 5 bases and at J to 4 bases, leaving 15 bases not matched to a gene. Germline values: CDR1 LNHDA, CDR2 SQIVND (reference sequence). The CDR3 here is CASSFGGLAGGGVTGELFF. DNA of the CDR3: TGTGCCAGTAGTTTCGGCGGGCTAGCGGGGGGCGGGGTCACCGGGGAGCTGTTTTTT.

The gene calls are TRBV4-1 and TRBJ2-7, with 9 bases matching TRBD1. Germline V gene sequence: CDR1 MGHRA, CDR2 YSYEKL. Losses at the gene ends were 1 base for V and 6 bases for J; bases not matched to a gene: 4. This CDR3 comprises 14 residues. Here the CDR3 reads CASSQGTGVGEQYF. Written as DNA, the CDR3 is TGCGCCAGCAGCCAAGGGACAGGGGTGGGCGAGCAGTACTTC.

This clone was seen a few times. V and J are TRBV30 and TRBJ1-1; possible D gene TRBD1, 6 bases. The V gene's germline CDR1 is GTSNPN and CDR2 SVGIG (reference sequence). Trimming took off 2 bases at V and 5 bases at J, with 12 bases between the two ends. The CDR3 has 13 residues. The CDR3 DNA reads TGTGCCTGGAGTACTCACAGGGAGACTGAAGCTTTCTTT. Translating it yields CAWSTHRETEAFF.

This chain connects TRBV27 to TRBJ2-1, with 11 bases aligning to TRBD2. CDR1 is MNHEY and CDR2 is SMNVEV in the germline V gene (reference sequence). With 5 bases clipped from V and 7 bases from J, the junction kept 10 bases outside the gene matches. There are 16 residues in the CDR3. The CDR3 spells CASSLTSSGGYNEQFF. The DNA for the CDR3 is TGTGCCAGCAGTCTCACTTCTAGCGGGGGGTATAATGAGCAGTTCTTC.

The chain has TRBV10-3 and TRBJ1-2; no firm D call. The CDR3 loop spans 14 amino acids. Germline values: CDR1 ENHRY, CDR2 SYGVKD. V was shortened by 1 base and J by 7 bases, with 13 bases between the two germline ends. The CDR3 protein is CAISEWRGSSGYTF. CDR3 bases: TGTGCCATCAGTGAGTGGCGGGGAAGTAGTGGCTACACCTTC.

The chain uses TRBV3-1 (or the pseudogene TRBV3-2) and TRBJ1-5; D is undetermined. Germline CDR1 and CDR2: LGHDT and YNNKEL (reference sequence). Trimming removed 0 bases at V and 5 bases at J, with 5 bases between. The CDR3 covers 13 residues. The CDR3 loop reads CASSQDYYQPQHF. CDR3 DNA sequence: TGTGCCAGCAGCCAAGATTATTATCAGCCCCAGCATTTT.

The chain has TRBV7-9 and TRBJ2-3; no firm D call. The V gene lost 2 bases and the J gene lost 2 bases, with 8 bases spanning the gap. The CDR3 sequence is 14 residues long. Germline CDR1 reads SEHNR; CDR2 reads FQNEAQ (reference sequence). CDR3 coding DNA: TGTGCCAGCAGCTTAAGCGTCCACACAGATACGCAGTATTTT. It specifies CASSLSVHTDTQYF.

CDR3 protein: CASSKRERGYQETQYF. In nucleotides, the CDR3 is TGTGCCAGTAGTAAACGCGAGCGGGGGTACCAAGAGACCCAGTACTTC. This chain links TRBV19 with TRBJ2-5, with 8 bases aligning to TRBD2. This CDR3 region has 16 residues. Germline-derived CDR1 and CDR2 are LNHDA and SQIVND (reference sequence). Losses at the gene ends were 4 bases for V and 0 bases for J; bases not matched to a gene: 7.

CDR3 loop: CASNRDTYNEQFF. The CDR3 nucleotides read TGTGCCAGCAACAGGGACACCTACAATGAGCAGTTCTTC. The chain uses TRBV2 and TRBJ2-1, with D possibly being TRBD1 (6 bases). The CDR3 loop spans 13 amino acids. Trimming pared 7 bases from V and 2 bases from J, leaving 9 bases between. Germline V gene sequence: CDR1 SNHLY, CDR2 FYNNEI. Filled out from reference TRBV2 and TRBJ2-1, the complete variable domain reads EPEVTQTPSHQVTQMGQEVILRCVPISNHLYFYWYRQILGQKVEFLVSFYNNEISEKSEIFDDQFSVERPDGSNFTLKIRSTKLEDSAMYFCASNRDTYNEQFFGPGTRLTVL.

The V call is TRBV5-1, the J call TRBJ2-3; 12 positions match TRBD1. CDR1 SGHRS and CDR2 YFSETQ come from the germline V gene. CDR3 length: 15 residues. J was trimmed by 0 bases and V by 7 bases; bases with no gene match: 3. CDR3 coding DNA: TGCGCCAGCGGGACAGGGGGCATCAGCACAGATACGCAGTATTTT. Encoded protein: CASGTGGISTDTQYF.

J is TRBJ2-7 and V is TRBV5-8; D might be TRBD1 (6 bases). Per the germline V gene, CDR1 is SGHTS and CDR2 is YDEGEE. CDR3 length equals 14 residues. V dropped 4 bases and J dropped 5 bases, with 16 bases sitting between them. The chain's CDR3 is CASSTGQRLDEQYF. The DNA of the CDR3 is TGTGCCAGCAGCACCGGACAGCGCTTGGACGAGCAGTACTTC. Complete variable domain (other parts from reference TRBV5-8 and TRBJ2-7): EAGVTQSPTHLIKTRGQQATLRCSPISGHTSVYWYQQALGLGLQFLLWYDEGEERNRGNFPPRFSGRQFPNYSSELNVNALELEDSALYLCASSTGQRLDEQYFGPGTRLTVT.

V is TRBV6-5 and J is TRBJ1-5, with 10 bases lining up with TRBD1. This CDR3 has 14 amino acids. Germline assignment: CDR1 MNHEY and CDR2 SVGAGI. Germline trimming cut 6 bases from V and 7 bases from J; bases unmatched to any gene: 6. The CDR3, as DNA: TGTGCCAGCAGCTCCGGGACAGGGGAACAGCCCCAGCATTTT. Translated: CASSSGTGEQPQHF.

The chain employs TRBV2 and TRBJ2-5; tentative D call: TRBD1 (5 bases). Germline values: CDR1 SNHLY, CDR2 FYNNEI. The CDR3 extends over 14 amino acids. The CDR3 DNA reads TGTGCTGTAGCCTACCAGGGTCCTGGGGAGACCCAGTACTTC. This codes for CAVAYQGPGETQYF.

The chain employs TRBV5-6 and TRBJ2-6; D call uncertain. This CDR3 has 11 residues. Looked up from germline, CDR1 is SGHDT and CDR2 is YYEEEE. Trimming cost V 3 bases and J 9 bases, with 4 bases left between them. CDR3: CASSSFNVLTF. The CDR3 DNA reads TGTGCCAGCAGCTCCTTCAACGTCCTGACTTTC.

This sequence joins TRBV14 and TRBJ1-1, with 11 bases that match TRBD1. The J segment lost 0 bases and the V segment lost 6 bases, leaving 6 bases of the junction unmatched. CDR3 length: 16 residues. Germline V gene sequence: CDR1 SGHDN, CDR2 FVKESK. In DNA, the CDR3 is TGTGCCAGCAGGAGAGGACAGGGGGCGTTGAACACTGAAGCTTTCTTT. Amino acids: CASRRGQGALNTEAFF.

This chain connects TRBV9 to TRBJ2-5; 7 nucleotides agree with TRBD2. The germline V gene encodes CDR1 SGDLS and CDR2 YYNGEE. With V trimmed by 4 bases and J by 1 base, 4 bases remained unmatched. The CDR3 totals 14 residues. CDR3 protein: CASSRTGGQETQYF. The CDR3 bases are TGTGCCAGCAGCCGGACGGGGGGCCAAGAGACCCAGTACTTC.

This rearrangement joins TRBV7-9 to TRBJ2-2; maybe TRBD1 (5 bases). The CDR3 spans 15 residues. The V end was cut by 3 bases, the J end by 2 bases, with 10 bases between. Germline CDR1 SEHNR, CDR2 FQNEAQ (reference sequence). For the CDR3, the DNA is TGTGCCAGCAGCTTGGGGCAGCTAAACACCGGGGAGCTGTTTTTT. It specifies CASSLGQLNTGELFF. The variable domain in full, completed from reference TRBV7-9 and TRBJ2-2, reads DTGVSQNPRHKITKRGQNVTFRCDPISEHNRLYWYRQTLGQGPEFLTYFQNEAQLEKSRLLSDRFSAERPKGSFSTLEIQRTEQGDSAMYLCASSLGQLNTGELFFGEGSRLTVL.

The chain uses TRBV19 and TRBJ2-5; unclear D gene. This CDR3 region has 13 residues. V lost 3 bases and J lost 3, with 8 bases in between. Germline V gene lookup returns CDR1 LNHDA and CDR2 SQIVND (reference sequence). The CDR3 DNA follows: TGTGCCAGTAGTATGATCGGAGAAGAGACCCAGTACTTC. Its translation is CASSMIGEETQYF.

V and J are TRBV5-1 and TRBJ2-5; 9 positions match TRBD2. CDR1 and CDR2 (germline): SGHRS, YFSETQ. After removal of 0 bases from V and 5 bases from J, the junction contained 8 bases not matched to a gene. The CDR3 loop spans 16 amino acids. This CDR3 reads CASSLAGNSGGETQYF. The CDR3 nucleotides are TGCGCCAGCAGCTTGGCCGGGAATAGCGGGGGCGAGACCCAGTACTTC.

The DNA of the CDR3 is TGTGCCAGCAGTGAAGCCGACAGGGACTACACCTTC. Translation: CASSEADRDYTF. This chain links TRBV6-1 with TRBJ1-2; the match to TRBD1 covers 7 bases. V was clipped by 0 bases and J by 10 bases; unmatched bases: 2. The CDR3 has 12 residues. Per germline, CDR1 MNHNS and CDR2 SASEGT.

The V call is TRBV5-6, the J call TRBJ1-5, with D possibly being TRBD1 (5 bases). V dropped 2 bases and J dropped 0 bases, with 9 bases sitting between them. Germline V gives CDR1 SGHDT, CDR2 YYEEEE. This CDR3 spans 15 amino acids. CDR3 loop: CASSFQGNSNQPQHF. DNA for the CDR3: TGTGCCAGCAGCTTTCAGGGTAATAGCAATCAGCCCCAGCATTTT.

This chain connects TRBV27 to TRBJ2-7, with a tentative D call TRBD1 (6 bases). The CDR3 sequence is 13 residues long. The V and J ends lost 2 bases and 3 bases respectively, with 8 bases between them. Germline assignment: CDR1 MNHEY and CDR2 SMNVEV (reference sequence). The CDR3 sequence: CASSLKGHYEQYF. Written as DNA, the CDR3 is TGTGCCAGCAGTTTAAAGGGACACTACGAGCAGTACTTC.

The chain is built from TRBV2 and TRBJ2-7; TRBD2 matches at 9 bases. The CDR3 is made up of 15 amino acids. The V gene end was trimmed by 3 bases and the J gene end by 2 bases; junction bases not matched to a gene: 5. Germline loops: CDR1 SNHLY, CDR2 FYNNEI. In DNA, the CDR3 is TGTGCCAGCAGTGAGATTTCTAGCGGGACCTACGAGCAGTACTTC. This gives the protein CASSEISSGTYEQYF. The full variable domain, with the rest looked up from reference TRBV2 and TRBJ2-7, is EPEVTQTPSHQVTQMGQEVILRCVPISNHLYFYWYRQILGQKVEFLVSFYNNEISEKSEIFDDQFSVERPDGSNFTLKIRSTKLEDSAMYFCASSEISSGTYEQYFGPGTRLTVT.

This clone was recorded a few times. This rearrangement joins TRBV6-5 to TRBJ1-5; 7 bases fit TRBD1. The CDR3 runs 15 residues. Germline loops: CDR1 MNHEY, CDR2 SVGAGI. V was clipped by 5 bases and J by 3 bases; unmatched bases: 7. The CDR3 spells CASSITGADNQPQHF. The CDR3 region has the DNA TGTGCCAGCAGTATAACAGGGGCAGACAATCAGCCCCAGCATTTT.

The table lists this clone with a few counts. Distinct nucleotide sequences in the sample also encode this CDR3. The chain uses TRBV27 and TRBJ1-5; a weak D match, TRBD1 (5 bases). The V gene's germline CDR1 is MNHEY and CDR2 SMNVEV (reference sequence). Trimming removed 1 base from V and 9 bases from J, with 10 bases in between. The CDR3 consists of 13 residues. The CDR3 spells CASSLWGGRPQHF. The CDR3 nucleotides are TGTGCCAGCAGTTTATGGGGGGGTCGGCCCCAGCATTTT.

This chain joins TRBV5-1 and TRBJ1-2; 7 nucleotides align to TRBD1. The CDR3 totals 15 residues. Germline CDR1 reads SGHRS; CDR2 reads YFSETQ. The junction had 7 bases not matched to a gene; V was cut back by 0 bases and J by 5 bases. CDR3 nucleotide sequence: TGCGCCAGCAGCTTGGCGTCAGGGGGGCCTTATGGCTACACCTTC. It is translated as CASSLASGGPYGYTF.